The rows below give T cell receptor beta chains drawn from one sample of a study of prognosis after radiotherapy for stage I lung cancer. TCRdb ran MiXCR on the multiplex PCR reads and lists one entry per CDR3 protein. The repertoire includes around 18,000 distinct CDR3 sequences, 25% to 30% of them detected once, and 31% sits in the top ten. Sequencing was performed on PBMCs, taken before or after stereotactic body radiation therapy (not recorded which). These receptor sequences come from a donor of 50 years or more with non-small cell lung cancer. The CDR3 runs from the conserved cysteine through the conserved F or W.

V gene	J gene	CDR3 protein
TRBV15	TRBJ1-1	CATSRDHGTEAFF
TRBV2	TRBJ1-1	CASTRTGGAGTGAFF
TRBV7-7	TRBJ1-6	CASSLWRDSPLHF
TRBV15	TRBJ2-7	CATIGWRGYEQYF
TRBV3-1	TRBJ1-2	CASSQRGGTGVGYGYTF
TRBV27	TRBJ2-5	CASSHRSGETQYF
TRBV6-2/TRBV6-3	TRBJ2-2	CASSYLGLAGGHGELFF
TRBV29-1	TRBJ2-5	CSIGRDQGTQYF
TRBV29-1	TRBJ2-1	CSVEDYNEQFF
TRBV30	TRBJ2-3	CAANRASGRSDTQYF
TRBV7-2	TRBJ1-1	CPSSLGPGNTAAFF
TRBV6-1	TRBJ2-3	CASSGLLWGTQYF
TRBV7-9	TRBJ2-6	CASSLGYGSGANVLTF
TRBV15	TRBJ2-1	CAISRDRVGRVLNDQFF
TRBV6-5	TRBJ2-2	CASSYSGGRATGELFF
TRBV25-1	TRBJ2-3	CASSVPKGLTDTQYF
TRBV28	TRBJ2-7	CASSPELYEQYF
TRBV29-1	TRBJ2-1	CSVEELTGVGEQFF
TRBV6-5	TRBJ2-1	CASSYKAGGFNEQFF
TRBV24-1	TRBJ1-2	CATSNGGVHGYTF
TRBV6-1	TRBJ2-5	CATHRGAETQYF
TRBV7-8	TRBJ2-7	CASSLLTRPYYEKYF
TRBV5-1	TRBJ2-7	CASRLAGGRREQYF
TRBV20-1	TRBJ1-2	CSVQTGGGGYTF
TRBV20-1	TRBJ2-2	CSARVVGAGELFF
TRBV7-2	TRBJ2-3	CASSLISGVPGTQYF
TRBV5-6	TRBJ2-7	CASSSLGGQLIYEQYF
TRBV5-1	TRBJ2-2	CASSFLGQGASGELFF
TRBV20-1	TRBJ2-3	CSARAPLQGSTDTQYF
TRBV7-9	TRBJ2-1	CASSSQSSGRTVKNEQFF
TRBV15	TRBJ2-2	CTTSRTSGRSRTGELFF
TRBV15	TRBJ1-5	CATSRGQGFRHQPQHF
TRBV5-4	TRBJ1-2	CASSLGGGSSYGYTF
TRBV5-1	TRBJ2-1	CASSLSSSGASYNEQFF
TRBV11-1	TRBJ2-6	CASSLAESGANVLTF
TRBV19	TRBJ2-1	CASSGSLNEQFF
TRBV7-6	TRBJ1-4	CASSLVKFRGPLPTNEKLFF
TRBV9	TRBJ2-7	CASSEGDGAGLDEQYF
TRBV28	TRBJ2-3	CASSPSTVRAGTDTQYF
TRBV12-3/TRBV12-4	TRBJ2-3	CTSTDLVGTDTQYF
TRBV10-3	TRBJ2-3	CATQGLSTDTQYF
TRBV6-2/TRBV6-3	TRBJ1-6	CASSWEDGSPLHF
TRBV11-2	TRBJ2-2	CASNTWTTNTGELFF
TRBV20-1	TRBJ1-1	CSAPGQGETEAFF
TRBV15	TRBJ2-1	CATSRGQGLAGYNEQFF
TRBV6-5	TRBJ2-7	CASSFGGISYEQYF
TRBV7-9	TRBJ2-1	CASSLSELGWDNEQFF
TRBV28	TRBJ2-1	CASSTAGGAGWGNEQFF
TRBV4-1	TRBJ2-1	CASSHQGLSYYNEQFF
TRBV3-1	TRBJ2-5	CASSHPSGIKETQYF
TRBV28	TRBJ2-5	CAIKRGRIGTRYF
TRBV29-1	TRBJ2-7	CSVEGGVQGTGTSGTWEQYF
TRBV4-3	TRBJ2-1	CASSLAAGDGEQFF